The rows below give T cell receptor beta chains drawn from one sample of a study of blood T cell repertoires in COVID-19. TCRdb's copy holds only in-frame clones and misses some; the assay was immunoSEQ multiplex PCR. This sample has more than 300,000 clones; 80% to 95% occur once, and the top ten carry more than 0.85%. The specimen sequenced was PBMCs or T cells enriched from blood (not recorded which). These receptors were collected from a woman in her forties who had been exposed to COVID-19. CDR3s include the opening cysteine and the closing phenylalanine or tryptophan. A D gene is named only where the DNA matches it firmly. The size field is filled for only some rows; it gives once, few, many or a size class.

TRBD1 | once | TRBJ2-7 | TRBV3-1/TRBV3-2 | TGTGCCAGCAGCCCCAGGACAGGGGGCCACGAGCAGTACTTC | CASSPRTGGHEQYF
- | - | TRBJ2-2 | TRBV20-1 | TGCAGTGCTAGTAAGAACAGGAACACCGGGGAGCTGTTTTTT | CSASKNRNTGELFF
- | - | TRBJ2-7 | TRBV6-5 | TGTGCCAGCACCCTATCCCAGGGGAGCATTTACGAGCAGTACTTC | CASTLSQGSIYEQYF
- | - | TRBJ2-7 | TRBV5-4 | TGTGCCAGCAGCTTGGGGACTACCTACGAGCAGTACTTC | CASSLGTTYEQYF
- | - | TRBJ2-7 | TRBV6-2/TRBV6-3 | TGTGCCAGCAGTTACTCCGGGGGAGGCAACGAGCAGTACTTC | CASSYSGGGNEQYF
- | - | TRBJ2-1 | TRBV5-1 | TGCGCCAGCAGCTTGGGGGATTTGCGGGGCAATATACCCCGTGAGCAGTTCTTC | CASSLGDLRGNIPREQFF
TRBD1 | - | TRBJ2-5 | TRBV9 | TGTGCCAGCAGCCCGGGGACAGGGCAAGAGACCCAGTACTTC | CASSPGTGQETQYF
- | - | TRBJ1-5 | TRBV12-3/TRBV12-4 | TGTGCCAGCAGACCAACAGGGAATCAGCCCCAGCATTTT | CASRPTGNQPQHF
TRBD2 | - | TRBJ2-7 | TRBV6-2/TRBV6-3 | TGTGCCAGCAGTTACACCCCAACGCGGGGGACCCACGAGCAGTACTTC | CASSYTPTRGTHEQYF
- | - | TRBJ1-1 | TRBV12-3/TRBV12-4 | TGTGCCAGCCGGGACATTGGGACTGAAGCTTTCTTT | CASRDIGTEAFF
- | - | TRBJ2-1 | TRBV5-8 | TGTGCCAGCAAAAACCGTGGCAGGAATCCGTACAATGAGCAGTTCTTC | CASKNRGRNPYNEQFF
- | once | TRBJ1-5 | TRBV30 | TGTGCCTGGAGTCCTCAGGGAGGGAGCAATCAGCCCCAGCATTTT | CAWSPQGGSNQPQHF
- | - | TRBJ2-7 | TRBV29-1 | TGCAGCGTTGACGCACAGGGAACCTACGAGCAGTACTTC | CSVDAQGTYEQYF
TRBD1 | - | TRBJ1-5 | TRBV18 | TGTGCCAGCGCGCGGGACAGTTCGAGCAATCAGCCCCAGCATTTT | CASARDSSSNQPQHF
- | - | TRBJ2-7 | TRBV6-5 | TGTGCCAGCAGTTACTCGGAGGGAAACCCACTCTACGAGCAGTACTTC | CASSYSEGNPLYEQYF
TRBD2 | - | TRBJ2-7 | TRBV6-2/TRBV6-3 | TGTGCCAGCAGTTACTCTAGCGGGAGTTACGAGCAGTACTTC | CASSYSSGSYEQYF
- | - | TRBJ1-1 | TRBV6-2/TRBV6-3 | TGTGCCAGCAGTTACTATTCGGGGGGCGCGTCGAACACTGAAGCTTTCTTT | CASSYYSGGASNTEAFF
TRBD1 | - | TRBJ1-2 | TRBV2 | TGTGCCAGCTTTACAGGGGTTGGGTATGGCTACACCTTC | CASFTGVGYGYTF
- | - | TRBJ1-2 | TRBV30 | TGTGCCTGGAGTCGGACGGGGATGGGCTATGGCTACACCTTC | CAWSRTGMGYGYTF
TRBD2 | - | TRBJ2-5 | TRBV5-1 | TGCGCCAGCAGCCCAGTGGGTAGCGGGAGGTCAGAGACCCAGTACTTC | CASSPVGSGRSETQYF
TRBD2 | - | TRBJ2-3 | TRBV29-1 | TGCAGCGTTGTGGCTAGCGGGATAACCCAAAGCACAGATACGCAGTATTTT | CSVVASGITQSTDTQYF
TRBD1 | once | TRBJ2-1 | TRBV6-5 | TGTGCCAGCAGGACTCCGGGACAGGGGCAGTTCTTC | CASRTPGQGQFF